This note documents a single TCR beta chain sequence. Its specificity is unknown. While the first cohort had 600 to 800 subjects, the donors belonged to the separate validation cohort of 120 subjects. This sample is part of a study of cytomegalovirus exposure and HLA in healthy donors. On the study more broadly: The approximately 120 validation repertoires, a later analysis reported, used the same platform as the 666 first-cohort repertoires. Study-wide findings and caveats: Cytomegalovirus association was listed for about 170 TCR beta chains.

This table comes from immunoSEQ multiplex PCR, and its TCRdb copy is limited to in-frame clones, with some not included. The data contain about 180,000 clones, about 89% of them singletons. Germline V CDR1 and CDR2: SGHKS, YYEKEE (reference sequence). Trimming cost V 4 bases and J 3 bases, with 17 bases left between them. The CDR3 is made up of 16 amino acids. This chain connects TRBV5-5 to TRBJ1-5; D possibly corresponds to TRBD1 (5 bases). The receptor was isolated from a man between 18 and 29 years old in good health and CMV-seropositive. The sample taken for sequencing was PBMCs. The CDR3 region has the DNA TGTGCCAGCAGCCTGGGGGGAGTCGGGGACAATCAGCCCCAGCATTTT. It specifies CASSLGGVGDNQPQHF. The whole variable domain, remainder taken from reference TRBV5-5 and TRBJ1-5, is DAGVTQSPTHLIKTRGQQVTLRCSPISGHKSVSWYQQVLGQGPQFIFQYYEKEERGRGNFPDRFSARQFPNYSSELNVNALLLGDSALYLCASSLGGVGDNQPQHFGDGTRLSIL.